The 8 T cell receptor beta chains reported below all come from one sample, sequenced in a study of high-grade serous ovarian cancer treatment subgroups. The tumor samples were collected prior to definitive surgery or chemotherapy. Clones were sequenced by immunoSEQ multiplex PCR, and TCRdb holds only the in-frame ones, with some missing. The profile shows 10,000 to 12,000 clones, about 70% of them singletons. Sequencing input: tumor tissue. The receptors stem from a human donor with high-grade serous ovarian cancer.

The chain employs TRBV11-3 and TRBJ1-1, with 7 bases that match TRBD1. This CDR3 spans 15 amino acids. The V gene's germline CDR1 is SGHNT and CDR2 YENEEA. The ends lost 1 base at V and 5 bases at J; junction bases unmatched: 7. CDR3 coding DNA: TGTGCCAGCAGCTTAGGCGGGGCAGGGGGGACTGAAGCTTTCTTT. As protein: CASSLGGAGGTEAFF.

The chain combines TRBV15 with TRBJ2-1, with D unresolved. Germline CDR1 LNHNV, CDR2 YYDKDF (reference sequence). V gave up 0 bases and J gave up 6 bases, with 3 bases separating them. The CDR3 loop spans 12 amino acids. In DNA form, the CDR3 reads TGTGCCACCAGCAGAGATCCCAATGAGCAGTTCTTC. It specifies CATSRDPNEQFF.

The J gene is TRBJ1-2, the V gene TRBV6-5; D call uncertain. The ends were cut back, 0 bases at V and 7 bases at J, with 12 bases in the middle. The CDR3 has 14 amino acids. Germline lookup yields CDR1 MNHEY and CDR2 SVGAGI. CDR3 DNA sequence: TGTGCCAGCAGTTACTCGTCCCTGGTGGGTGGCTACACCTTC. Encoded protein: CASSYSSLVGGYTF.

Concerning this clone: One end of the junction fails to match germline, which may point to a read error. The chain couples TRBV7-7 to TRBJ2-5; D gene uncertain. The germline V gene has CDR1 SSHAT and CDR2 FNYEAQ (reference sequence). The CDR3 sequence is 13 residues long. As DNA, the CDR3 is TGTGCTAGCAGCTTAAGTCCACAAGAGACCCAGTACTTC. This gives the protein CASSLSPQETQYF. Based on the CDR3 plus reference TRBV7-7 and TRBJ2-5, the full variable domain is GAGVSQSPRYKVTKRGQDVTLRCDPISSHATLYWYQQALGQGPEFLTYFNYEAQPDKSGLPSDRFSAERPEGSISTLTIQRTEQRDSAMYRCASSLSPQETQYFGPGTRLLVL.

V and J are TRBV21-1 and TRBJ2-1; TRBD2 is taken as the D call from the table, unchecked against the DNA. TRBV21-1 is assigned pseudogene status. This CDR3 has 13 residues. CDR3 bases: TGTGCCAGCGTGCGGGAGGGCCTCGATGAGCAGTTCTTC. Protein product: CASVREGLDEQFF.

The chain uses TRBV29-1 and TRBJ2-5; D is undetermined. The germline V gene has CDR1 SQVTM and CDR2 ANQGSEA. This CDR3 region has 11 residues. The germline V and J ends were trimmed by 5 bases and 5 bases, with 9 bases remaining between them. The CDR3 protein is CSVHQVETQYF. The CDR3 region has the DNA TGCAGCGTTCACCAGGTGGAGACCCAGTACTTC.

The rearrangement joins TRBV28 to TRBJ1-4, with D maybe TRBD1 (5 bases). The CDR3 totals 12 residues. Germline V CDR1 and CDR2: MDHEN, SYDVKM. V was trimmed by 8 bases and J by 8 bases, leaving 12 bases between them. As DNA, the CDR3 is TGTGCCAGCCGGCAGGGTGAAGAAAAACTGTTTTTT. It codes for CASRQGEEKLFF.

The table lists this clone with a few counts. This chain joins TRBV6-1 and TRBJ2-7, with 13 bases aligning to TRBD2. J gave up 5 bases and V 4 bases, and 8 bases lay outside the gene matches. This CDR3 has 16 amino acids. In germline, CDR1 is MNHNS, CDR2 SASEGT. As DNA, the CDR3 is TGTGCCAGCAGTGCTTCACTAGCGGGAGGGAGAAACGAGCAGTACTTC. Its protein is CASSASLAGGRNEQYF.